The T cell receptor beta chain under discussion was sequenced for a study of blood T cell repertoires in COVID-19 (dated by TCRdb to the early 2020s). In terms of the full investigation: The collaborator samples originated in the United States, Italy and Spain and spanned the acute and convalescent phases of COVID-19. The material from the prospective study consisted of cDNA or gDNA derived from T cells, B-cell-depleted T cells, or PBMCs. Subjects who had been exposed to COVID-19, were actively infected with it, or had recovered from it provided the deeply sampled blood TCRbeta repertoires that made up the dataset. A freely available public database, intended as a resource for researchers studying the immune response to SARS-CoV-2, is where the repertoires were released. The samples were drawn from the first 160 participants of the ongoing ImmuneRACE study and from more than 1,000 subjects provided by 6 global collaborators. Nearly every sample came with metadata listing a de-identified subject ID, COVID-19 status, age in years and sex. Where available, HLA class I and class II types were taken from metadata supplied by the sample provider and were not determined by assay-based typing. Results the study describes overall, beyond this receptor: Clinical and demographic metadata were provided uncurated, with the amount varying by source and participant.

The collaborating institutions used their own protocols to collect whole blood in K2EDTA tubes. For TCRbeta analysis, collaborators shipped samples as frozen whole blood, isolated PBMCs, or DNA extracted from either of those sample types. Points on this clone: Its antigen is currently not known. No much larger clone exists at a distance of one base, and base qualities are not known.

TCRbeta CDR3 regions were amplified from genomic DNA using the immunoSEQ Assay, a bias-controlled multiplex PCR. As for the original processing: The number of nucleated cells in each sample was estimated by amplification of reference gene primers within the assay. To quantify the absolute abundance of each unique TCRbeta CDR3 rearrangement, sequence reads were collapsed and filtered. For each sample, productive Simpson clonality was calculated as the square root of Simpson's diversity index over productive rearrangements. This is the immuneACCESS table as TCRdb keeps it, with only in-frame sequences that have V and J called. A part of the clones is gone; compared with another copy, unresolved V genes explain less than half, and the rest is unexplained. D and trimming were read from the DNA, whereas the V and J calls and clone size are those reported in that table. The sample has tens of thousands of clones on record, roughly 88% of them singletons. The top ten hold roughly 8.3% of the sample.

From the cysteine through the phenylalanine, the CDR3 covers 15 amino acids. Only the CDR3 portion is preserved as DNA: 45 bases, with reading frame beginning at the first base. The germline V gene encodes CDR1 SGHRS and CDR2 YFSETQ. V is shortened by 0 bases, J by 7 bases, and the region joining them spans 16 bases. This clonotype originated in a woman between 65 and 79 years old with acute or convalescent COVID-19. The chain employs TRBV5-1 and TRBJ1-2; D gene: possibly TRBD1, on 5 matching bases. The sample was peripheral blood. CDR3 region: CASSLGGRDLFGYTF. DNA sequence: TGCGCCAGCAGCTTGGGGGGCAGGGATCTATTTGGCTACACCTTC.